Reported below is one T cell receptor (beta chain). TCRdb used MiXCR to reprocess the 5' RACE reads, holding one entry per CDR3 protein. The repertoire holds 350,000 to 400,000 distinct CDR3 sequences, approximately 20% seen once, with roughly 13% in the top ten. These data are taken from a study of CD8 T cells in ankylosing spondylitis. The ends were cut back, 3 bases at V and 2 bases at J, with 6 bases in the middle. The germline V gene encodes CDR1 MNHEY and CDR2 SMNVEV (reference sequence). The CDR3 is 13 amino acids. The specimen was blood, either unsorted or a sorted T cell fraction (not recorded which). The clonotype originates from a male donor with ankylosing spondylitis or in good health (not recorded which). This chain connects TRBV27 to TRBJ2-3, with D uncertain. CDR3 in amino acids: CASSLLFTDTQYF. The CDR3, as DNA: TGTGCCAGCAGTTTGCTGTTCACAGATACGCAGTATTTT.